The 8 T cell receptor beta chains given below trace back to one sample, sequenced in a study of blood T cell repertoires in COVID-19. The data were produced by immunoSEQ multiplex PCR, yet TCRdb's version contains in-frame clones alone and is incomplete. Here the sample spans roughly 270,000 clones, about 82% being singletons. Sequenced sample: peripheral blood. Receptor source: a middle-aged man with active or convalescent COVID-19.

This clone was seen a single time. The chain carries TRBV11-2 and TRBJ2-7, with a weak D call TRBD2 (6 bases). The V end lost 6 bases, the J end lost 4 bases, and 16 bases lay between the germline ends. The CDR3 length is 14 residues. Looked up from germline, CDR1 is SGHAT and CDR2 is FQNNGV. CDR3 residues: CASRLGSGLYEQYF. The CDR3 region has the DNA TGTGCCAGCAGGCTGGGTAGCGGCTTATACGAGCAGTACTTC.

The chain is built from TRBV4-1 and TRBJ2-4; 9 bases line up with TRBD1. The J segment lost 1 base and the V segment lost 4 bases, leaving 8 bases of the junction unmatched. CDR1 and CDR2 (germline): MGHRA, YSYEKL. CDR3 size: 17 residues. CDR3 residues: CASSPQGAGIAKNIQYF. CDR3 DNA: TGCGCCAGCAGCCCACAGGGGGCGGGGATTGCCAAAAACATTCAGTACTTC.

This chain uses TRBV18 with TRBJ1-1, with 8 nucleotides matching TRBD1. Germline V lookup: CDR1 KGHSH, CDR2 LQKENI. This CDR3 is built from 15 residues. After removal of 6 bases from V and 2 bases from J, the junction contained 8 bases not matched to a gene. The CDR3 protein is CASSRDRTPNTEAFF. For the CDR3, the DNA is TGTGCCAGCTCTAGGGACAGGACTCCAAACACTGAAGCTTTCTTT.

In its sample, this clone is medium-sized. This chain joins TRBV5-1 and TRBJ1-1, with 7 bases aligning to TRBD1. Germline V CDR1 and CDR2: SGHRS, YFSETQ. The CDR3 has 13 residues. Unmatched junction bases numbered 3, after V lost 3 bases and J lost 4 bases. CDR3 DNA: TGCGCCAGCAGCTATGGGACAGCCACTGAAGCTTTCTTT. It yields the protein CASSYGTATEAFF.

The CDR3 region has the DNA TGTGCCAGCATTTTCGACAGGGTCAATGAGCAGTTCTTC. The encoded protein is CASIFDRVNEQFF. The genes are TRBV6-5 and TRBJ2-1, with 7 nucleotides matching TRBD1. V trimming: 7 bases; J trimming: 6 bases; junction bases outside the gene matches: 6. The CDR3 runs to 13 residues. CDR1 is MNHEY, CDR2 SVGAGI, per germline.

The genes are TRBV19 and TRBJ1-5; D not resolved. Trimming took off 6 bases at V and 2 bases at J, with 14 bases between the two ends. The CDR3 extends over 15 amino acids. CDR1 is LNHDA, CDR2 SQIVND, per germline (reference sequence). Here the CDR3 reads CASRTSRFRNQPQHF. CDR3 sequence (DNA): TGTGCCAGTAGGACGTCGAGGTTCCGCAATCAGCCCCAGCATTTT.

This clone appeared a single time. The genes are TRBV6-5 and TRBJ2-2; 9 bases are shared with TRBD2. Germline loops: CDR1 MNHEY, CDR2 SVGAGI. The trim removed 8 bases at V and 9 bases at J, leaving 10 bases unmatched. This CDR3 is 14 amino acids long. The CDR3 protein is CASAAGTSMRELFF. The DNA of the CDR3 is TGTGCCAGCGCCGCCGGGACTAGCATGCGGGAGCTGTTTTTT.

The chain links TRBV28 to TRBJ1-5; perhaps TRBD1 as D (5 bases). The V gene lost 2 bases and the J gene lost 5 bases, with 13 bases spanning the gap. CDR3 length: 15 residues. Per germline, CDR1 MDHEN and CDR2 SYDVKM. The CDR3 loop reads CASSLGRAGDQPQHF. DNA for the CDR3: TGTGCCAGCAGTTTAGGTAGGGCGGGGGATCAGCCCCAGCATTTT.